This TCR beta chain was sequenced during a study of blood T cells in healthy people across ages. V was clipped by 1 base and J by 4 bases, with 10 bases between them. Germline lookup yields CDR1 GTSNPN and CDR2 SVGIG (reference sequence). This CDR3 region has 13 residues. For the second PCR, which ran for roughly 6 to 12 cycles, a sample-barcoded 5' primer and a J-beta primer mix were used. From the 5' RACE reads, TCRdb called clonotypes with MiXCR, one entry per CDR3 protein. The profile covers 900,000 to 950,000 distinct CDR3 sequences, with 25% to 30% appearing a single time and approximately 10% taken by the ten largest. This clonotype showed up just a few times. The same sample was also used in a study of T cells of mothers and their children. That paper adds: Using around 1.5 ug per 15 ul, all extracted RNA underwent cDNA synthesis.

The source is a woman between 40 and 55 years old in good health. The genes are TRBV30 and TRBJ1-1; the D is unclear. Material for sequencing was blood. The CDR3 is CAWSAGPSTEAFF. CDR3 nucleotides: TGTGCCTGGAGTGCCGGGCCGAGCACTGAAGCTTTCTTT.